This TCR beta chain is from a study of T cell responses to AZD1222 COVID-19 vaccine. Study-level findings and limits: The CD4 TCRs associated with vaccination extended across spike and predominated at 160-218 and 743-854.

The CDR3 has 15 residues. The germline V gene has CDR1 ENHRY and CDR2 SYGVKD. V lost 6 bases, J lost 1 base, and 4 bases stayed unmatched. In regard to this clone: No antigen is known for it.

Here immunoSEQ multiplex PCR was the method, and the copy in TCRdb shows in-frame clones only, minus some. Among more than 250,000 clones listed, approximately 95% were seen once. The chain combines TRBV10-3 with TRBJ2-5; 11 bases agree with TRBD2. Sequenced here: peripheral blood, sampled on day 0 of AZD1222 vaccination. The TCR originated in an adult in good health. The CDR3 DNA reads TGTGCCATCAGGCCCGGGACTAGCGGCCAAGAGACCCAGTACTTC. It specifies CAIRPGTSGQETQYF.